The clone carrying this T cell receptor (beta chain) appeared a single time. V lost 0 bases and J 5 bases, leaving 10 bases between the germline ends. The V gene's germline CDR1 is SGDLS and CDR2 YYNGEE. CDR3 length: 14 amino acids. This sample is part of a study of T cells in localized non-small cell lung cancer. Data came from immunoSEQ multiplex PCR; TCRdb stores just in-frame clones and leaves some out. The sample contains 58,000 or so clones, approximately 87% of which appear only once. V and J are TRBV9 and TRBJ2-3; D remains ambiguous. The clonotype was recovered from a woman aged 40-75 years with stage I lung adenocarcinoma. Source: peripheral blood, taken before any cancer treatment. This CDR3 is CASSVAPGRDTQYF. The DNA of the CDR3 is TGTGCCAGCAGCGTAGCTCCTGGACGAGATACGCAGTATTTT.